One and the same sample provided the 6 T cell receptor beta chains below, sequenced in a study of T cells expressing NK-cell markers. Reprocessing the 5' RACE reads, TCRdb reports a single entry for every CDR3 protein and omits DNA. The table gives roughly 350,000 distinct CDR3 sequences; the top ten clones make up over 4% of it. Sequenced input: blood T cells: a sorted CD56 or NKG2C T cell subset, CD4+ or CD8+ T cells, or bulk PBMC T cells (not recorded which). These receptors were taken from a man aged 18-70 years in good health.

V usage is TRBV6-2 or TRBV6-3 and J usage is TRBJ1-4. The CDR3 is 14 amino acids. CDR1 is MNHEY and CDR2 is SVGEGT in the germline V gene. This CDR3 reads CASSQGRHSEKLFF.

The chain joins TRBV5-1 to TRBJ2-2; absent DNA, TCRdb's TRBD1 call cannot be checked. The length of the CDR3 is 14 residues. CDR1 is SGHRS and CDR2 is YFSETQ in the germline V gene. The CDR3 is CASSRVPRTGELFF.

The rearrangement joins TRBV5-5 to TRBJ2-7. Germline CDR1 and CDR2: SGHKS and YYEKEE (reference sequence). The CDR3 totals 15 residues. The CDR3 is CASSLGAALPYEQYF. The entire variable domain, with the rest obtained from reference TRBV5-5 and TRBJ2-7, is as follows: DAGVTQSPTHLIKTRGQQVTLRCSPISGHKSVSWYQQVLGQGPQFIFQYYEKEERGRGNFPDRFSARQFPNYSSELNVNALLLGDSALYLCASSLGAALPYEQYFGPGTRLTVT.

The rearrangement joins TRBV5-1 to TRBJ2-2; absent DNA, TCRdb's TRBD1 call cannot be checked. Per the germline V gene, CDR1 is SGHRS and CDR2 is YFSETQ. The length of the CDR3 is 14 residues. The CDR3 reads CASSAGTSTGELFF.

The chain links TRBV12-3 or TRBV12-4 to TRBJ2-3; the D call from TCRdb, TRBD2, cannot be confirmed without DNA. The CDR3 spans 15 residues. CDR3 in amino acids: CASERGDTGTDTQYF.

V and J are TRBV11-2 and TRBJ2-3; lacking DNA, the TRBD1 call made by TCRdb goes unchecked. Per germline, CDR1 SGHAT and CDR2 FQNNGV. The CDR3 consists of 11 residues. The CDR3 reads CASSLGTREYF.